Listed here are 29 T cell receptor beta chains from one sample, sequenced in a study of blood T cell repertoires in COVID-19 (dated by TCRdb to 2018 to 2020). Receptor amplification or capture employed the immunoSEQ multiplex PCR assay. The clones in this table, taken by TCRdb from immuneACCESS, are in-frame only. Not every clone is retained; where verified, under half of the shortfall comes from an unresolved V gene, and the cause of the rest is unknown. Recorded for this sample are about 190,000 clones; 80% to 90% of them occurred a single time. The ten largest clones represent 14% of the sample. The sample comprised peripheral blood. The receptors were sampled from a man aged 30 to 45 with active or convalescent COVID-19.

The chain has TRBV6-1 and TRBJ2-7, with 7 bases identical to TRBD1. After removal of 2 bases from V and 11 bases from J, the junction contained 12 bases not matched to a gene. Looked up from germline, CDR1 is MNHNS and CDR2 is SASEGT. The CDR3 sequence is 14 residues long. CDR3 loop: CASSERPPGGSEYV. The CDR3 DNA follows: TGTGCCAGCAGTGAACGTCCCCCAGGGGGTAGCGAGTACGTC.

CDR3 protein: CASSQERDSWNTEAFF. The CDR3 coding sequence is TGCGCCAGCAGCCAAGAAAGGGACAGTTGGAACACTGAAGCTTTCTTT. The chain is built from TRBV4-1 and TRBJ1-1; TRBD1 agrees at 7 bases. Germline V gene lookup returns CDR1 MGHRA and CDR2 YSYEKL. The V gene end was trimmed by 0 bases and the J gene end by 1 base; junction bases not matched to a gene: 5. This CDR3 is 16 amino acids long.

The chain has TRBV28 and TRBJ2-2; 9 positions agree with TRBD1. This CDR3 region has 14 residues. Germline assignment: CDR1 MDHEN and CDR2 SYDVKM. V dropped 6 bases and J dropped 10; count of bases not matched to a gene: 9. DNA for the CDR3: TGTGCCAGCAGCTCCGGGACAGGGTTTGAGGAGCTGTTTTTT. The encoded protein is CASSSGTGFEELFF.

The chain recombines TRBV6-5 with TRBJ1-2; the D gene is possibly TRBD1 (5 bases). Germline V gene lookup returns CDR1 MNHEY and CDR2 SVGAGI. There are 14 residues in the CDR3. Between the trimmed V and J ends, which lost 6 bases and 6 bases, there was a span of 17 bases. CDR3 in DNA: TGTGCCAGCAGCCCCGGAATTACGACAGATGGCTACACCTTC. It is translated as CASSPGITTDGYTF.

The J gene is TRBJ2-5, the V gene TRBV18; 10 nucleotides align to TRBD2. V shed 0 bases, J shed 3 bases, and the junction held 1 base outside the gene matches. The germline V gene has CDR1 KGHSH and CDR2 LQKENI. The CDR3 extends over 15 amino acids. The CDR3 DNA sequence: TGTGCCAGCTCACCACCGGGACTAGCGAAAGAGACCCAGTACTTC. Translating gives CASSPPGLAKETQYF.

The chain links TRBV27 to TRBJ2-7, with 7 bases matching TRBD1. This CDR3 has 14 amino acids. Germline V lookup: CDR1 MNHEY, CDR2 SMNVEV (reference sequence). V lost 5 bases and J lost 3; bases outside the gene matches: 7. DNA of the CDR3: TGTGCCAGCAGTCCCGGGACAGCCCTCTACGAGCAGTACTTC. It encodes CASSPGTALYEQYF.

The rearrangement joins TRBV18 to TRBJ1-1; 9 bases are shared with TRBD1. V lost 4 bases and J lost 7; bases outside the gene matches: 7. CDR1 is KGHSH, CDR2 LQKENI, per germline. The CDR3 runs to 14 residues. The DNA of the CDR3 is TGTGCCAGCTCACTGCCCCGGGACAGGGTTGAAGCTTTCTTT. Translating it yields CASSLPRDRVEAFF.

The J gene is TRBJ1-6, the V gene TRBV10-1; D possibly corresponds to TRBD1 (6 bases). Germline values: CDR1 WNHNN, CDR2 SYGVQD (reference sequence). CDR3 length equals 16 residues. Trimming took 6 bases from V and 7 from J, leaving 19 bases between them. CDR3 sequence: CASSEGGLTRNSPLHF. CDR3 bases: TGCGCCAGCAGCGAGGGGGGTTTGACTAGGAATTCACCCCTCCACTTT.

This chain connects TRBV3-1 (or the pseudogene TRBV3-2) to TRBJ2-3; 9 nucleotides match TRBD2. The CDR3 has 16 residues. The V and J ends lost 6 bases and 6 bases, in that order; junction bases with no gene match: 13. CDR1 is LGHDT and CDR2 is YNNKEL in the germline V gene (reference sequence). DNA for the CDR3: TGTGCCAGCAGTCCGGCTGGCGGGGGGGCATCGGATACGCAGTATTTT. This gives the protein CASSPAGGGASDTQYF.

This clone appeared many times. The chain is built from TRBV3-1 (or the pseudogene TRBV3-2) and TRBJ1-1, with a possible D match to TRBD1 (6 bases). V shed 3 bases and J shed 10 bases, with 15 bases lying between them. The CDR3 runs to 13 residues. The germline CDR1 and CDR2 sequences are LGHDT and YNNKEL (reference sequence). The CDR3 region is CASSHHRAPGAFF. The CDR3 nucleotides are TGTGCCAGCAGCCATCACAGGGCCCCGGGAGCTTTCTTT.

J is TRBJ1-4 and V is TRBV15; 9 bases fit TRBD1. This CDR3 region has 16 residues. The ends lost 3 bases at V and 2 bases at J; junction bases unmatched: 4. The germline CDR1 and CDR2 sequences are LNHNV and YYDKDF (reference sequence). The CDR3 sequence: CATSSSGQGTNEKLFF. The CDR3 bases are TGTGCCACCAGCAGCTCCGGACAGGGGACTAATGAAAAACTGTTTTTT.

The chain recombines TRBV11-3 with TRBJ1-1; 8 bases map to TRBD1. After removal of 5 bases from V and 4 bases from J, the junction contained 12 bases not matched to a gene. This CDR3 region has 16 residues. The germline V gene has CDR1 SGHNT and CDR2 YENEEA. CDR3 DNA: TGTGCCAGCAGCCCTTCGGACAGGGTCGGGCGCACTGAAGCTTTCTTT. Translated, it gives CASSPSDRVGRTEAFF.

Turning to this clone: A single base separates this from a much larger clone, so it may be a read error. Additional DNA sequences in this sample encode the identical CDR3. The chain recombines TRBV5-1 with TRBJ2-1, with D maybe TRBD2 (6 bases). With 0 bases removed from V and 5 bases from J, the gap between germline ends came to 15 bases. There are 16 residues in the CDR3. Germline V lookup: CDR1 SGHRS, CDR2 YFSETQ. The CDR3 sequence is CASSLEASGRNNEQFF. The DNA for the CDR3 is TGCGCCAGCAGCTTGGAGGCTAGTGGGAGGAACAATGAGCAGTTCTTC. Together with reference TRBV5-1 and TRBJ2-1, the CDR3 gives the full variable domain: KAGVTQTPRYLIKTRGQQVTLSCSPISGHRSVSWYQQTPGQGLQFLFEYFSETQRNKGNFPGRFSGRQFSNSRSEMNVSTLELGDSALYLCASSLEASGRNNEQFFGPGTRLTVL.

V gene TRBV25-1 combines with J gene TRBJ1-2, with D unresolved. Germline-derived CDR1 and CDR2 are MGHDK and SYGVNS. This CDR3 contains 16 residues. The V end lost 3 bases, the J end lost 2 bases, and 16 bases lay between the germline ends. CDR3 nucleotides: TGTGCCAGCAGTGATCCCCAGGCCGGGATCAACTATGGCTACACCTTC. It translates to CASSDPQAGINYGYTF.

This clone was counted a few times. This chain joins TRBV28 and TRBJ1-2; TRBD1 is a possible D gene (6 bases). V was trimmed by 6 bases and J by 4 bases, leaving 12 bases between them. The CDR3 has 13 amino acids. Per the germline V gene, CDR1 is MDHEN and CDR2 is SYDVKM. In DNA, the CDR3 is TGTGCCAGCAGCCAAGGACAGTTCTATGGCTACACCTTC. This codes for CASSQGQFYGYTF.

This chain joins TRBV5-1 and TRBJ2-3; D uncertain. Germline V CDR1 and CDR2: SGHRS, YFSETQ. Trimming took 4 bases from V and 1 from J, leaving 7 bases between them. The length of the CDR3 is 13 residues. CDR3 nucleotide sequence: TGCGCCAGCAGCGTGGCTGGCACAGATACGCAGTATTTT. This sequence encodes CASSVAGTDTQYF.

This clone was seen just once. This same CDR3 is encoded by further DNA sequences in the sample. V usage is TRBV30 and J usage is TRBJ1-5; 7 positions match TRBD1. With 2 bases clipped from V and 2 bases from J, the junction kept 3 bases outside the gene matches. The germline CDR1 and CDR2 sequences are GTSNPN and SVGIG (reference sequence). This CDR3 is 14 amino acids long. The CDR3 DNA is TGTGCCTGGAGTCGAGGACAGGGCAATCAGCCCCAGCATTTT. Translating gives CAWSRGQGNQPQHF.

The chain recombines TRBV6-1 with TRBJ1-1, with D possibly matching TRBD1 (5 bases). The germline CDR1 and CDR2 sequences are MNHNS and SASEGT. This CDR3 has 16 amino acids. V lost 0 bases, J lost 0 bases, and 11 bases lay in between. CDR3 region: CASSEAYRTMNTEAFF. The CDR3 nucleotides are TGTGCCAGCAGTGAAGCTTACCGGACAATGAACACTGAAGCTTTCTTT.

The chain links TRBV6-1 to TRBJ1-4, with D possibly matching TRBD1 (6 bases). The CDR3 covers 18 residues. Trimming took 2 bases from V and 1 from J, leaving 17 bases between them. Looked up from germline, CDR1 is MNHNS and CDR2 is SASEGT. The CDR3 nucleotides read TGTGCCAGCAGTGAACCGCGGGGGGCGGTTAGAACTAATGAAAAACTGTTTTTT. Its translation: CASSEPRGAVRTNEKLFF.

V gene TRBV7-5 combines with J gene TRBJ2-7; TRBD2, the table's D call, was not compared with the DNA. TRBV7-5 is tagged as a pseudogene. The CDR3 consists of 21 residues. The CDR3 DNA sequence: TGTGCCAGAAGCTGGCCCGGAGGGGCGGGAGTCTTTTGGGGTCCCCTCCACGAGCAGTACTTC. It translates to CARSWPGGAGVFWGPLHEQYF.

The CDR3 spells CASSLARQGQTQYF. The CDR3 DNA follows: TGCGCCAGCAGCTTGGCGAGGCAGGGTCAGACCCAGTACTTC. V and J are TRBV5-1 and TRBJ2-5, with D maybe TRBD1 (5 bases). The germline V and J ends were trimmed by 0 bases and 6 bases, with 12 bases remaining between them. Per the germline V gene, CDR1 is SGHRS and CDR2 is YFSETQ. This CDR3 comprises 14 residues.

The CDR3 bases are TGTGCCAGTAGTATTCTTGGACAGGGGGCGTACGAGCAGTACTTC. As protein: CASSILGQGAYEQYF. J is TRBJ2-7 and V is TRBV19, with TRBD1 identical over 11 bases. CDR1 and CDR2 from the germline V gene are LNHDA and SQIVND (reference sequence). The CDR3 extends over 15 amino acids. J lost 4 bases, V lost 3 bases, and 5 bases had no gene match.

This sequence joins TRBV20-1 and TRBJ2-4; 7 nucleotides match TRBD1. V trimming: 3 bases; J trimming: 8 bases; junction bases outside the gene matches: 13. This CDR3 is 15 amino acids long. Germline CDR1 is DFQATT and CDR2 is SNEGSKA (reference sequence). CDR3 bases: TGCAGTGCTAGTCCATCCGGGACAGATCTTTACATTCAGTACTTC. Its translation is CSASPSGTDLYIQYF.

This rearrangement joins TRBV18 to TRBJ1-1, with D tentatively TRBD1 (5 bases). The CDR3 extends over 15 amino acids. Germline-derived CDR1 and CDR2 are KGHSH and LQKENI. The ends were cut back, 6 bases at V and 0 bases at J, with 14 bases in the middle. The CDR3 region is CASSPSQGLNTEAFF. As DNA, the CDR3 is TGTGCCAGCTCTCCTTCCCAGGGATTGAACACTGAAGCTTTCTTT. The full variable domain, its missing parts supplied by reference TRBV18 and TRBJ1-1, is NAGVMQNPRHLVRRRGQEARLRCSPMKGHSHVYWYRQLPEEGLKFMVYLQKENIIDESGMPKERFSAEFPKEGPSILRIQQVVRGDSAAYFCASSPSQGLNTEAFFGQGTRLTVV.

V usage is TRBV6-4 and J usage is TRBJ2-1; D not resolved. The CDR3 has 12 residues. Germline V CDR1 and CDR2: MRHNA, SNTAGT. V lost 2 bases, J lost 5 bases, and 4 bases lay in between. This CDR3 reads CASSDGNNEQFF. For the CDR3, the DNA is TGTGCCAGCAGTGACGGCAACAATGAGCAGTTCTTC.

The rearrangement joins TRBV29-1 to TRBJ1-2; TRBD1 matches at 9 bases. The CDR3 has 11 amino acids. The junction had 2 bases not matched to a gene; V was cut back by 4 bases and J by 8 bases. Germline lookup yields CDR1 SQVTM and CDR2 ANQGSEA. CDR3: CSVAGQGGYTF. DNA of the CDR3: TGCAGCGTTGCGGGACAGGGCGGCTACACCTTC.

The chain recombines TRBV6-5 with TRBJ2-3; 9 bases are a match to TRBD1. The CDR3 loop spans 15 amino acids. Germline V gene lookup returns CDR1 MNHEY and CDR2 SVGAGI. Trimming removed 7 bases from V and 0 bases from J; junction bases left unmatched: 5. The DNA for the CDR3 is TGTGCCAGCAAACAGGGGGCCTCTAGCACAGATACGCAGTATTTT. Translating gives CASKQGASSTDTQYF.

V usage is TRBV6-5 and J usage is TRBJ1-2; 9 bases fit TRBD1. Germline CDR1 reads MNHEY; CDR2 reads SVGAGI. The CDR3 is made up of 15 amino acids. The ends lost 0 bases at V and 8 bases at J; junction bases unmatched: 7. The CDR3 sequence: CASSYSGQGSDGYTF. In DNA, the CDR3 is TGTGCCAGCAGTTACTCGGGACAGGGTAGCGACGGCTACACCTTC.

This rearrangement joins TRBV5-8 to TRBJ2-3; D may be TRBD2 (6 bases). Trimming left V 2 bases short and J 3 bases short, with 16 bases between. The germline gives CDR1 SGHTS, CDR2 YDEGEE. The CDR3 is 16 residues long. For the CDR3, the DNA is TGTGCCAGCAGCTTCGGAGCGGGCGGGGCTACAGATACGCAGTATTTT. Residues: CASSFGAGGATDTQYF.